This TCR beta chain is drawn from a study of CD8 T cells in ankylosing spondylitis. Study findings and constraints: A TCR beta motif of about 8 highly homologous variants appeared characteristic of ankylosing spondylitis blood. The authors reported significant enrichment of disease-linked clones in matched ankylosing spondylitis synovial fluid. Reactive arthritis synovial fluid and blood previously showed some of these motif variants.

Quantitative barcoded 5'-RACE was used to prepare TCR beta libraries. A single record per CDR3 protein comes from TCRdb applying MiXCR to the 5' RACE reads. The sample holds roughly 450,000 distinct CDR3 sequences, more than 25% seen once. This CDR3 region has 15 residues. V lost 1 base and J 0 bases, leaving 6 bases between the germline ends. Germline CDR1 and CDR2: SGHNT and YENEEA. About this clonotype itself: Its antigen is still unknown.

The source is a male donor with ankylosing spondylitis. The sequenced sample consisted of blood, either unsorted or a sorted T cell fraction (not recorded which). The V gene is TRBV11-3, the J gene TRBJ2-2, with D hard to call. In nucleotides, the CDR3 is TGTGCCAGCAGCTTAGGATCGACGAACACCGGGGAGCTGTTTTTT. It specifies CASSLGSTNTGELFF.